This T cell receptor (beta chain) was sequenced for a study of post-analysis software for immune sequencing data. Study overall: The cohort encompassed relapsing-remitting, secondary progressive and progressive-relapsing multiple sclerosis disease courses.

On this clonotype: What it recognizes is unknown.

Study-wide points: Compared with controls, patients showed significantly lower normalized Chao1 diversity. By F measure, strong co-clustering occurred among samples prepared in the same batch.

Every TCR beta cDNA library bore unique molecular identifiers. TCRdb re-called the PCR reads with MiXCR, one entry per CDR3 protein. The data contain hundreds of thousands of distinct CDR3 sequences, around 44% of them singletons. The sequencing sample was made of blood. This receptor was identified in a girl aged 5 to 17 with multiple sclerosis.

The DNA of the CDR3 is TGTGCCACCAGTAGTACCAATGAGCAGTTCTTC. As protein: CATSSTNEQFF. V and J are TRBV15 and TRBJ2-1; D is unclear. V lost 6 bases to trimming and J lost 6 bases, with 6 bases between them. Germline V gives CDR1 LNHNV, CDR2 YYDKDF (reference sequence). The CDR3 loop spans 11 amino acids.